The rows below give T cell receptor beta chains drawn from one sample of a study of PD-L1 blockade in urothelial cancer. TCRdb's table, derived via immunoSEQ multiplex PCR, lists solely in-frame clones and lacks some. Of tens of thousands of clones listed, roughly four fifths are singletons. Sample: PBMCs, taken around atezolizumab (anti-PD-L1) treatment. The receptors were gathered from a man aged 70 or older with urothelial cancer. Each CDR3 is given with its conserved first and last residue. D genes are given only for firm matches. Size is stated for part of the rows, as once, few or many counts, or as a class when the clone is expanded.

clone size: few; V gene: TRBV5-8; J gene: TRBJ2-7; D gene: TRBD1; CDR3 length: 14; CDR3 protein: CASSLQGDLGEQYF; CDR3 DNA: TGTGCCAGCAGCCTCCAGGGGGATCTGGGAGAGCAGTACTTC
clone size: .; V gene: TRBV5-1; J gene: TRBJ2-1; D gene: TRBD2; CDR3 length: 15; CDR3 protein: CASSSTAGGVGEQFF; CDR3 DNA: TGCGCCAGCAGCTCCACAGCGGGGGGGGTGGGTGAGCAGTTCTTC
clone size: .; V gene: TRBV2; J gene: TRBJ2-5; D gene: .; CDR3 length: 11; CDR3 protein: CASTRRETQYF; CDR3 DNA: TGTGCCAGCACTAGAAGGGAGACCCAGTACTTC
clone size: .; V gene: TRBV28; J gene: TRBJ1-2; D gene: .; CDR3 length: 14; CDR3 protein: CASTLTGGLYGYTF; CDR3 DNA: TGTGCCAGCACCCTAACGGGGGGGCTCTATGGCTACACCTTC
clone size: .; V gene: TRBV9; J gene: TRBJ2-2; D gene: .; CDR3 length: 15; CDR3 protein: CASSKDIQNTGELFF; CDR3 DNA: TGTGCCAGCAGCAAGGACATCCAGAACACCGGGGAGCTGTTTTTT
clone size: .; V gene: TRBV6-6; J gene: TRBJ2-1; D gene: .; CDR3 length: 14; CDR3 protein: CASSFRQEDNEQFF; CDR3 DNA: TGTGCCAGCAGTTTCAGACAGGAAGACAATGAGCAGTTCTTC
clone size: .; V gene: TRBV5-1; J gene: TRBJ2-3; D gene: TRBD1; CDR3 length: 16; CDR3 protein: CASSLGGQTSTDTQYF; CDR3 DNA: TGCGCCAGCAGCTTAGGGGGACAGACAAGCACAGATACGCAGTATTTT
clone size: .; V gene: TRBV6-6; J gene: TRBJ2-7; D gene: TRBD2; CDR3 length: 16; CDR3 protein: CAGRTTRGRASYEQYF; CDR3 DNA: TGTGCCGGCAGAACGACTCGGGGGAGGGCCTCCTACGAGCAGTACTTC
clone size: .; V gene: TRBV5-1; J gene: TRBJ1-1; D gene: TRBD1; CDR3 length: 15; CDR3 protein: CASSLGGGLNTEAFF; CDR3 DNA: TGCGCCAGCAGCTTGGGAGGGGGCTTGAACACTGAAGCTTTCTTT
clone size: .; V gene: TRBV5-8; J gene: TRBJ2-3; D gene: .; CDR3 length: 12; CDR3 protein: CASSLHTDTQYF; CDR3 DNA: TGTGCCAGCAGCTTGCACACAGATACGCAGTATTTT
clone size: .; V gene: TRBV18; J gene: TRBJ2-1; D gene: TRBD1; CDR3 length: 17; CDR3 protein: CASSPRTGGTEDNEQFF; CDR3 DNA: TGTGCCAGCTCACCAAGGACAGGGGGGACTGAAGACAATGAGCAGTTCTTC
clone size: .; V gene: TRBV5-6; J gene: TRBJ2-1; D gene: .; CDR3 length: 13; CDR3 protein: CASSLDRENEQFF; CDR3 DNA: TGTGCCAGCAGCTTGGACAGGGAGAATGAGCAGTTCTTC
clone size: .; V gene: TRBV2; J gene: TRBJ1-2; D gene: TRBD1; CDR3 length: 14; CDR3 protein: CASSLGQGATGYTF; CDR3 DNA: TGTGCCAGCAGTCTGGGACAGGGGGCTACTGGCTACACCTTC
clone size: .; V gene: TRBV6-1; J gene: TRBJ2-7; D gene: .; CDR3 length: 14; CDR3 protein: CASSVDRGTYEQYF; CDR3 DNA: TGTGCCAGCAGTGTGGACAGAGGGACCTACGAGCAGTACTTC
clone size: few; V gene: TRBV11-2; J gene: TRBJ1-2; D gene: TRBD1; CDR3 length: 15; CDR3 protein: CASSSYRGRDYGYTF; CDR3 DNA: TGTGCCAGCAGCTCTTACAGGGGGCGCGACTATGGCTACACCTTC
clone size: .; V gene: TRBV18; J gene: TRBJ2-6; D gene: TRBD1; CDR3 length: 19; CDR3 protein: CASSPASPTGTAGANVLTF; CDR3 DNA: TGTGCCAGCTCACCAGCGTCCCCGACCGGGACAGCTGGGGCCAACGTCCTGACTTTC
clone size: .; V gene: TRBV27; J gene: TRBJ2-7; D gene: .; CDR3 length: 13; CDR3 protein: CASSWHRDYEQYF; CDR3 DNA: TGTGCCAGCAGTTGGCACAGAGATTACGAGCAGTACTTC
clone size: few; V gene: TRBV7-9; J gene: TRBJ2-2; D gene: TRBD1; CDR3 length: 18; CDR3 protein: CASSPGTGSVRDTGELFF; CDR3 DNA: TGTGCCAGCAGCCCCGGGACAGGGTCGGTAAGAGACACCGGGGAGCTGTTTTTT
clone size: .; V gene: TRBV2; J gene: TRBJ1-2; D gene: TRBD1; CDR3 length: 15; CDR3 protein: CASRAGTAGNYGYTF; CDR3 DNA: TGTGCCAGCAGAGCCGGGACAGCGGGTAACTATGGCTACACCTTC
clone size: .; V gene: TRBV27; J gene: TRBJ2-4; D gene: TRBD1; CDR3 length: 17; CDR3 protein: CASSLRPGQGAPDIQYF; CDR3 DNA: TGTGCCAGCAGTTTACGACCGGGACAGGGGGCGCCGGACATTCAGTACTTC
clone size: few; V gene: TRBV9; J gene: TRBJ2-7; D gene: TRBD2; CDR3 length: 16; CDR3 protein: CASSVGGLAASYEQYF; CDR3 DNA: TGTGCCAGCAGCGTAGGGGGACTAGCGGCCTCCTACGAGCAGTACTTC
clone size: .; V gene: TRBV7-2; J gene: TRBJ1-3; D gene: TRBD1; CDR3 length: 16; CDR3 protein: CASSWDSSSSGNTIYF; CDR3 DNA: TGTGCCAGCAGCTGGGACAGTTCCAGCTCTGGAAACACCATATATTTT
clone size: .; V gene: TRBV7-9; J gene: TRBJ2-2; D gene: TRBD1; CDR3 length: 17; CDR3 protein: CASSSRGTGAFTGELFF; CDR3 DNA: TGTGCCAGCAGCTCCCGAGGGACAGGGGCCTTCACCGGGGAGCTGTTTTTT
clone size: .; V gene: TRBV29-1; J gene: TRBJ2-7; D gene: .; CDR3 length: 12; CDR3 protein: CSGSASSSEQYF; CDR3 DNA: TGCAGCGGCTCAGCGAGCTCATCCGAGCAGTACTTC
clone size: .; V gene: TRBV2; J gene: TRBJ2-2; D gene: .; CDR3 length: 15; CDR3 protein: CASSELQGSTGELFF; CDR3 DNA: TGTGCCAGCAGTGAATTGCAGGGATCCACCGGGGAGCTGTTTTTT
clone size: .; V gene: TRBV2; J gene: TRBJ2-2; D gene: TRBD2; CDR3 length: 14; CDR3 protein: CASRREAPTGELFF; CDR3 DNA: TGTGCCAGCCGGCGGGAGGCCCCCACCGGGGAGCTGTTTTTT
clone size: .; V gene: TRBV5-1; J gene: TRBJ2-2; D gene: TRBD1; CDR3 length: 16; CDR3 protein: CASSWGDRRNAGELFF; CDR3 DNA: TGCGCCAGCAGCTGGGGGGACAGGCGAAACGCCGGGGAGCTGTTTTTT
clone size: .; V gene: TRBV12-5; J gene: TRBJ1-4; D gene: .; CDR3 length: 19; CDR3 protein: CASPSRDKGQNATNEKLFF; CDR3 DNA: TGTGCTAGCCCGAGTAGGGACAAGGGTCAAAATGCAACTAATGAAAAACTGTTTTTT
clone size: .; V gene: TRBV5-1; J gene: TRBJ2-1; D gene: TRBD1; CDR3 length: 14; CDR3 protein: CASSSTLSTGGQFF; CDR3 DNA: TGCGCCAGCAGTTCCACCCTGTCGACAGGGGGGCAGTTCTTC
clone size: .; V gene: TRBV10-3; J gene: TRBJ2-7; D gene: TRBD2; CDR3 length: 19; CDR3 protein: CAISDPRKVESGSTEMQYF; CDR3 DNA: TGTGCCATCAGTGACCCCCGGAAGGTAGAAAGCGGGAGCACGGAAATGCAGTACTTC
clone size: .; V gene: TRBV5-8; J gene: TRBJ2-1; D gene: TRBD2; CDR3 length: 20; CDR3 protein: CASSLVSGSGQLSSYNEQFF; CDR3 DNA: TGTGCCAGCAGCTTGGTGAGTGGTAGCGGGCAATTGAGCTCCTACAATGAGCAGTTCTTC
clone size: .; V gene: TRBV6-1; J gene: TRBJ2-1; D gene: .; CDR3 length: 19; CDR3 protein: CASSESDGVEAETYNEQFF; CDR3 DNA: TGTGCCAGCAGTGAATCAGACGGAGTCGAAGCCGAGACCTACAATGAGCAGTTCTTC
clone size: .; V gene: TRBV11-2; J gene: TRBJ2-1; D gene: TRBD2; CDR3 length: 12; CDR3 protein: CASSLRAGGQFF; CDR3 DNA: TGTGCCAGCAGCCTACGAGCGGGGGGGCAGTTCTTC
clone size: .; V gene: TRBV10-3; J gene: TRBJ2-6; D gene: TRBD1; CDR3 length: 17; CDR3 protein: CAISESSGGTGANVLTF; CDR3 DNA: TGTGCCATCAGTGAGTCCTCAGGGGGCACTGGGGCCAACGTCCTGACTTTC
clone size: few; V gene: TRBV11-2; J gene: TRBJ1-1; D gene: TRBD1; CDR3 length: 14; CDR3 protein: CASSLEGQGTKAFF; CDR3 DNA: TGTGCCAGCAGCTTAGAGGGACAGGGCACGAAAGCTTTCTTT
clone size: .; V gene: TRBV6-1; J gene: TRBJ2-5; D gene: .; CDR3 length: 16; CDR3 protein: CASSEVGLPGGETQYF; CDR3 DNA: TGTGCCAGCAGTGAAGTAGGTCTCCCCGGCGGAGAGACCCAGTACTTC